This T cell receptor (beta chain) was profiled in a study of beta chain features in type 1 diabetes. As for the study in general: Cell yields, gender and age were similar in healthy donors and patients. Study-wide results and caveats: All four CD4+ subsets from Type 1 diabetes patients carried moderately but significantly shorter TCRB CDR3s.

This clone was counted a single time. The antigen is not known. CD45RO/CCR7/CD25/CD127/CD95/CD27 sorting isolated CD4+ naive, central memory, regulatory and stem cell-like memory cells. The isolated RNA, all of it, was reverse transcribed, so expressed TCRB transcripts were what got sequenced. Samples of naive, central memory and regulatory T cells yielded a mean of around 3.4 million reads. Produced via immunoSEQ multiplex PCR; TCRdb's table is partial and in-frame only. The table shows 810,000 or so clones, with about a sixth occurring only once. V dropped 1 base and J dropped 3 bases, with 6 bases sitting between them. CDR3 length: 13 amino acids. Per germline, CDR1 LNHNV and CDR2 YYDKDF (reference sequence).

The sequenced material came from naive CD4+ T cells from blood. This clonotype was sampled from a woman younger than 30 in good health. This sequence joins TRBV15 and TRBJ1-2; D unclear. CDR3 sequence reads: CATSRVRDYGYTF. CDR3 coding DNA: TGTGCCACCAGCAGAGTTAGGGACTATGGCTACACCTTC.